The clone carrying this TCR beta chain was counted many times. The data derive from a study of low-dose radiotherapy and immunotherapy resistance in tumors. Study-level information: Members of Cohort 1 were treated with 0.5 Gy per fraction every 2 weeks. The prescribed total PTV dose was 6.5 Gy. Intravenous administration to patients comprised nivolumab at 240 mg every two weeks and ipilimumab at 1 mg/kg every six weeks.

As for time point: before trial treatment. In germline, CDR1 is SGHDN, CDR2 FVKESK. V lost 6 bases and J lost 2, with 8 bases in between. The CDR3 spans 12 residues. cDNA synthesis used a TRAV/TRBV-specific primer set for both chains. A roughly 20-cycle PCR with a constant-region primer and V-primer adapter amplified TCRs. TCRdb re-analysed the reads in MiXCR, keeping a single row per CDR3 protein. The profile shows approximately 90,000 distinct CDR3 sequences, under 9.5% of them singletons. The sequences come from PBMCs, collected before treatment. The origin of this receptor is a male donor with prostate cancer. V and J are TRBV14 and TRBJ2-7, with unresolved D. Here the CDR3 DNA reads TGTGCCAGCAGTCGAGGAACCTACGAGCAGTACTTC. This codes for CASSRGTYEQYF.